This T cell receptor (beta chain) was sequenced for a study of OX40 agonist ivuxolimab in advanced cancers. Study information: An anti-OX40 (CD134) antibody with agonistic activity, ivuxolimab, was administered to patients. Hepatocellular carcinoma, melanoma, renal cell or head and neck cancer affected the dose-escalation patients. Whole-study findings and limits: Partial responders treated at 0.1-3.0 mg/kg exhibited clonal expansion among the lowest measured. Average numbers of expanded clones were greater in CD8+ T cells than in CD4+.

Assay: immunoSEQ multiplex PCR; the TCRdb copy retains only in-frame clones and omits some. The sample shows more than 70,000 clones, 80% to 90% of them seen only once. The CDR3 consists of 14 residues. The germline CDR1 and CDR2 sequences are MDHEN and SYDVKM. V was trimmed by 5 bases and J by 0 bases, leaving 9 bases between them. About this clone: Its antigen is not identified.

The receptor's source is an adult with an advanced solid tumor such as melanoma, head and neck, liver or kidney cancer. The sequencing used CD4+ or CD8+ T cells sorted from blood, collected in a trial of the OX40 agonist ivuxolimab. The rearrangement joins TRBV28 to TRBJ2-3; D is ambiguous. As DNA, the CDR3 is TGTGCCAGCAGTCCTTCCGACAGCACAGATACGCAGTATTTT. Translation: CASSPSDSTDTQYF.